The 8 T cell receptor delta chains reported below all come from one sample, sequenced in a study of gamma-delta T cells after stem cell transplantation. TCRdb re-called the RT-PCR reads through CATT. The sample includes approximately 2,900 delta-chain clones, around a third of them seen just once. Sequencing was performed on gamma-delta T cells. Receptors originate from a human donor. It is not recorded whose cells these are; they may come from a transplant donor.

This clone has only one observation. A much larger clone is a single base away; this may be a read error. Other nucleotide sequences from this sample produce the same CDR3. The V gene is TRDV2, the J gene TRDJ3, with D possibly matching TRDD3 (5 bases). The CDR3 runs 21 residues. CDR1 is GEAIGNYY and CDR2 is EKD in the germline V gene. The CDR3 DNA follows: TGTGCCTGTGACAGAGTTATGCGGGATCCAAGCAACTCCTGGGACACCCGACAGATGTTTTTT. This sequence encodes CACDRVMRDPSNSWDTRQMFF.

The J gene is TRDJ1, the V gene TRDV2, with TRDD3 matching over 13 bases. Germline assignment: CDR1 GEAIGNYY and CDR2 EKD. The V segment lost 3 bases and the J segment 3 bases; nucleotides outside the gene matches: 12. This CDR3 spans 18 amino acids. The CDR3 protein is CACDPLKTGGYAADKLIF. The CDR3 bases are TGTGCCTGTGACCCACTTAAAACTGGGGGATACGCGGCCGATAAACTCATCTTT.

This clone counts as medium-sized (0.01 to 0.1%). CDR3 residues: CACDTVTLGDRGRLTDKLIF. The DNA of the CDR3 is TGTGCCTGTGACACCGTAACACTGGGGGATAGAGGGCGCCTGACCGATAAACTCATCTTT. The rearrangement uses TRDV2 and TRDJ1, with 11 bases lining up with TRDD3. The CDR3 is 20 amino acids. After removal of 0 bases from V and 2 bases from J, the junction contained 16 bases not matched to a gene. Germline assignment: CDR1 GEAIGNYY and CDR2 EKD.

By share, this clone ranks as hyperexpanded. The identical CDR3 is also encoded by other nucleotide sequences in the sample. The genes are TRDV2 and TRDJ1; 8 positions match TRDD3. Per the germline V gene, CDR1 is GEAIGNYY and CDR2 is EKD. J lost 3 bases, V lost 6 bases, and 17 bases had no gene match. The CDR3 runs to 17 residues. The CDR3 protein is CACLRLGGSSGSDKLIF. CDR3 DNA sequence: TGTGCCTGTCTGAGACTGGGGGGATCGAGTGGGTCCGATAAACTCATCTTT.

This clone is deemed medium-sized (0.01 to 0.1%). The chain combines TRDV2 with TRDJ1, with TRDD3 matching over 13 bases. Germline trimming cut 3 bases from V and 0 bases from J; bases unmatched to any gene: 9. The CDR3 has 18 residues. Germline assignment: CDR1 GEAIGNYY and CDR2 EKD. The CDR3: CACDPVLGDTAYTDKLIF. In DNA, the CDR3 is TGTGCCTGTGACCCCGTACTGGGGGATACGGCGTACACCGATAAACTCATCTTT.

Only a few counts were recorded for this clone. The sample contains more than one DNA sequence encoding this CDR3. V gene TRDV1 combines with J gene TRDJ4; 11 positions match TRDD3. Trimming cost V 2 bases and J 0 bases; bases outside gene matches: 35. The CDR3 is 26 residues long. Germline CDR1 reads TSWWSYY; CDR2 reads QGS. CDR3: CALGEAARAVLGDKKRPNPVTRPLIF. The CDR3, as DNA: TGTGCTCTTGGGGAAGCGGCGCGAGCCGTACTGGGGGATAAGAAGAGACCCAACCCAGTTACCAGACCCCTGATCTTT.

The chain carries TRDV2 and TRDJ1; the match to TRDD3 covers 12 bases. Germline lookup yields CDR1 GEAIGNYY and CDR2 EKD. V shed 7 bases and J 5 bases; nucleotides not matched to a gene: 16. This CDR3 comprises 17 residues. This CDR3 is CAWDSLGDTPVPDKLIF. DNA of the CDR3: TGTGCCTGGGACTCTCTGGGGGATACGCCAGTACCTGATAAACTCATCTTT.

This clone rates as medium-sized (0.01 to 0.1%). The chain has TRDV1 and TRDJ1, with 13 bases that match TRDD3. This CDR3 is 23 amino acids long. The V segment lost 2 bases and the J segment 1 base; nucleotides outside the gene matches: 22. The germline CDR1 and CDR2 sequences are TSWWSYY and QGS. The CDR3 bases are TGTGCTCTTGGGGAAAGGTTACACTCGACTGGGGGATACGAGTTTGAACCCACCGATAAACTCATCTTT. Amino acids: CALGERLHSTGGYEFEPTDKLIF.